This is a list of T cell receptor beta chains from one sample in a study of lymphopenia after photon versus proton radiotherapy. Assay: immunoSEQ multiplex PCR; the TCRdb copy retains only in-frame clones and omits some. The sample yields some 26,000 clones, around 83% seen once. The source was peripheral blood, collected from a patient treated with photon-based radiotherapy. The receptor source for this set is a woman between 50 and 59 years old with pancreatic cancer. The CDR3 runs from the conserved cysteine through the conserved F or W. Fields, in order: V gene, CDR3 protein.

>TRBV19
CASSMRQALGDQPQHF
>TRBV10-3
CAISESTSGTDTQYF
>TRBV11-2
CASSRTTQVGGYTF
>TRBV5-8
CASSLWQGDTEAFF
>TRBV30
CAWAGEVVTGTEAFF
>TRBV19
CASSNNRGAEQYF
>TRBV2
CASSDRLPPYEQYF
>TRBV6-6
CASSYSRGTQQGYTF
>TRBV29-1
CSARTGGRDEQYF
>TRBV19
CASSITSGGSNEQFF
>TRBV9
CASSVTNEQFF
>TRBV29-1
CSVEGTSGWSGSYNEQFF
>TRBV5-1
CASAPASGSSTDTQYF
>TRBV5-1
CASSFLGDRVYEQYF
>TRBV4-3
CASSQANFGELFF
>TRBV6-5
CATREGGINEQFF
>TRBV11-2
CASSSEGGSYQFF
>TRBV18
CASSPAGSEKLFF
>TRBV11-2
CASSLRTTNEKLFF
>TRBV6-5
CASSYDKRYGYTF
>TRBV2
CASADRGSYEQYF
>TRBV27
CASSLQQGRTYEQYF
>TRBV5-3
CARSRLEASSYNEQFF
>TRBV11-2
CASSLGQFPTYEQYF
>TRBV28
CASSFLLTGEFNTEAFF
>TRBV15
CATSRDQDLYF
>TRBV13
CASSTGTDTQYF
>TRBV7-8
CASSLLSGGRGTGELFF
>TRBV6-1
CASSDDYSYNEQFF
>TRBV28
CASINAGGSYNEQFF
>TRBV7-8
CASSLGAGALEAFF
>TRBV14
CASSQVWDREQYF
>TRBV30
CAWARVDRDNPPQHF
>TRBV7-3
CASSLGGEAGELFF
>TRBV5-1
CASSLEGSYGYTF
>TRBV7-9
CASSLSDSHQYF
>TRBV4-3
CASSQVHGSSYEQYF
>TRBV6-4
CASSADRGDTQYF
>TRBV5-1
CASSSGLAGGYEQYF
>TRBV5-8
CASSYDGNTEAFF
>TRBV7-2
CASSSQVNQPQHF
>TRBV6-5
CASRDPFREKLFF
>TRBV29-1
CSVVRDEDYNEQFF